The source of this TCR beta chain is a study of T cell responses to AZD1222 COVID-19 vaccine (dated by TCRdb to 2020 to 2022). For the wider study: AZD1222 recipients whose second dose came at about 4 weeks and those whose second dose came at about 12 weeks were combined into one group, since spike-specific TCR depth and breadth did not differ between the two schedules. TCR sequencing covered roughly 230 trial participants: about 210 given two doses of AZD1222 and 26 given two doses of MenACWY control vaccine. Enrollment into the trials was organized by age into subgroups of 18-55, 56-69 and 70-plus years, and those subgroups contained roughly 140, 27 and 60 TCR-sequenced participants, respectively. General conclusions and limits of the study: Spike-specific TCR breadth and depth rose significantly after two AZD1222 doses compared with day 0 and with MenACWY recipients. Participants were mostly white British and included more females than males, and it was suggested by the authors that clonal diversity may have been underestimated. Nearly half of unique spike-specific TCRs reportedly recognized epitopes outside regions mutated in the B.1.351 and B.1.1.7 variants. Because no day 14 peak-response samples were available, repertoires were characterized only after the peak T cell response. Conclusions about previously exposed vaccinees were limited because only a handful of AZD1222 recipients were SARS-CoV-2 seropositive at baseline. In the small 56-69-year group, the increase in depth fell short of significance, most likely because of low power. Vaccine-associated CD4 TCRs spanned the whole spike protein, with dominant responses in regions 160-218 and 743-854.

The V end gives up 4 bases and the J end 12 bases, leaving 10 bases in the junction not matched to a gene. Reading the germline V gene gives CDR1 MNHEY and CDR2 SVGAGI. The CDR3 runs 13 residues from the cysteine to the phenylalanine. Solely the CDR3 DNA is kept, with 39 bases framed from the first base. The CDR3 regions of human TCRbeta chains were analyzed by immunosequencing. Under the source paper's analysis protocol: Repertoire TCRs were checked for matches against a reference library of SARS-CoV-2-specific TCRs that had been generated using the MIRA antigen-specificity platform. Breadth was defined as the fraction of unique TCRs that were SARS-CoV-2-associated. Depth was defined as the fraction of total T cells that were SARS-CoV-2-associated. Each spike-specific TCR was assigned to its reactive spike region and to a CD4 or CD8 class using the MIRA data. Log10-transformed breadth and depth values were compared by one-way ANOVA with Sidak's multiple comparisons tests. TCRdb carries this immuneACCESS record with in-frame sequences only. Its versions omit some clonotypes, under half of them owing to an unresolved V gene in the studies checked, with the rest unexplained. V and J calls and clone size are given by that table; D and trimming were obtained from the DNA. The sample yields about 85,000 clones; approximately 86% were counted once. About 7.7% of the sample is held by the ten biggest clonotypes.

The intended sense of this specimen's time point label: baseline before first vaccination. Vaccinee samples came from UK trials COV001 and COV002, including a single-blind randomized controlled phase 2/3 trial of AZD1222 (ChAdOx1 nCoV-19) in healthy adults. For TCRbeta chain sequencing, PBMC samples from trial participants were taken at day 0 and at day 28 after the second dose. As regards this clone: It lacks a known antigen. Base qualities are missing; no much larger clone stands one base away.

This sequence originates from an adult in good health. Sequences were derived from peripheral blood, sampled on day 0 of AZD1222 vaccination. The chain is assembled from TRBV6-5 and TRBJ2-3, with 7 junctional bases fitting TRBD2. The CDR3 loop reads CASSSGLVHLQYF. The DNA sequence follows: TGTGCCAGCAGTTCCGGACTAGTTCATCTCCAGTATTTT.